Listed here are 17 T cell receptor beta chains from one sample, sequenced in a study of T cell repertoires in cytomegalovirus infection. TCRdb used MiXCR to reprocess the reads, holding one entry per CDR3 protein. The table has roughly 630,000 distinct CDR3 sequences, around 24% seen once; the top ten hold around 8%. The sample taken for sequencing was CD8+ T cells from PBMCs. The source of these receptors is a human donor in good health (CMV status not recorded). Some clones in this sample may be carry-over from other donors' samples.

A word on this clonotype: A read error is possible here, since a much larger clone lies one base away. This chain joins TRBV4-1 and TRBJ2-1; D gene unclear. The CDR3 consists of 15 residues. Germline lookup yields CDR1 MGHRA and CDR2 YSYEKL. Trimming took off 3 bases at V and 0 bases at J, with 9 bases between the two ends. The CDR3 coding sequence is TGCGCCAGCAGCCAGAGTCCCTGCTCCTACAATGAGCAGTTCTTC. Amino acids: CASSQSPCSYNEQFF.

The chain links TRBV9 to TRBJ2-3, with unresolved D. This CDR3 is built from 15 residues. Germline values: CDR1 SGDLS, CDR2 YYNGEE. The V end lost 0 bases, the J end lost 4 bases, and 12 bases lay between the germline ends. The CDR3 bases are TGTGCCAGCAGCGTAGGAGGTGGTACAGCAGATACGCAGTATTTT. Translation: CASSVGGGTADTQYF.

The sample holds many counts of this clonotype. The chain joins TRBV28 to TRBJ2-2; 12 nucleotides agree with TRBD2. V shed 8 bases and J 5 bases; nucleotides not matched to a gene: 9. This CDR3 has 16 amino acids. Germline CDR1 MDHEN, CDR2 SYDVKM. CDR3 bases: TGTGCCAGCCCTTCCCCTAGCGGGGGGGGGACCGGGGAGCTGTTTTTT. The encoded protein is CASPSPSGGGTGELFF.

The chain combines TRBV29-1 with TRBJ2-3; TRBD2 matches at 12 bases. V shed 6 bases and J 8 bases; nucleotides not matched to a gene: 12. Germline V gene lookup returns CDR1 SQVTM and CDR2 ANQGSEA. The length of the CDR3 is 15 residues. The CDR3 DNA is TGCAGCGTCGTGCCACTAGCGGGGGGCCCCCTTACGCAGTATTTT. Translating it yields CSVVPLAGGPLTQYF.

The DNA of the CDR3 is TGTGCCAGCAGTTTAAATGTGGGGGGCCTTAAGGGGCAAGAGACCCAGTACTTC. It yields the protein CASSLNVGGLKGQETQYF. The chain couples TRBV28 to TRBJ2-5, with D perhaps given as TRBD1 or TRBD2 (6 bases each). V gave up 2 bases and J gave up 2 bases, with 21 bases separating them. Germline V lookup: CDR1 MDHEN, CDR2 SYDVKM. The length of the CDR3 is 18 residues.

Regarding this clonotype: One base away lies a much larger clone, so this may be a sequencing read error. The CDR3 does not end in the conserved phenylalanine or tryptophan, so this is likely a read error. This sequence joins TRBV7-2 and TRBJ2-5; TRBD1 is a possible D gene (6 bases). The CDR3 is 15 residues long. The V end was cut by 5 bases, the J end by 1 base, with 14 bases between. Germline V CDR1 and CDR2: SGHTA, FQGNSA. In DNA, the CDR3 is TGTGCCAGCAGCGCCCCCGGGACACTCCAAGAGACCCAGTACTCC. Translation: CASSAPGTLQETQYS.

This clonotype was picked up a small number of times. V gene TRBV19 combines with J gene TRBJ2-5; D might be TRBD2 (6 bases). Germline loops: CDR1 LNHDA, CDR2 SQIVND (reference sequence). V lost 6 bases to trimming and J lost 2 bases, with 22 bases between them. The length of the CDR3 is 17 residues. Here the CDR3 reads CASSSFWRGNSQETQYF. The CDR3 DNA reads as TGTGCCAGTAGCTCCTTTTGGCGGGGAAATTCTCAAGAGACCCAGTACTTC.

The rearrangement links TRBV5-1 to TRBJ2-1; TRBD2 agrees at 11 bases. V dropped 4 bases and J dropped 4; count of bases not matched to a gene: 10. Germline CDR1 is SGHRS and CDR2 is YFSETQ. The CDR3 spans 17 residues. In DNA, the CDR3 is TGCGCCAGCAGCCCCGGAGTAGCGGGGGGGCTATACAATGAGCAGTTCTTC. Amino acid sequence: CASSPGVAGGLYNEQFF.

A word on this clonotype: A much more abundant neighbour one base away suggests this may be a read error. Since the CDR3 does not end with the conserved phenylalanine or tryptophan, this likely comes from a read error. V is TRBV7-8 and J is TRBJ2-3, with no clear D. In germline, CDR1 is SGHVS, CDR2 FQNEAQ. The V end lost 1 base, the J end lost 0 bases, and 8 bases lay between the germline ends. This CDR3 is built from 15 residues. Here the CDR3 reads CASSLESWSTDTQYI. The CDR3 DNA is TGTGCCAGCAGCTTAGAGTCGTGGAGCACAGATACGCAGTATATT.

Only one count was recorded for this clonotype. In DNA form, the CDR3 reads TGCAGTGTTCCCTACAACACCGGGGAGCTGTTTTTT. Translated: CSVPYNTGELFF. The J gene is TRBJ2-2, the V gene TRBV20-1; no reliable D call. The CDR3 sequence is 12 residues long. Per the germline V gene, CDR1 is DFQATT and CDR2 is SNEGSKA (reference sequence). The ends were cut back, 7 bases at V and 2 bases at J, with 8 bases in the middle.

This clonotype was seen ten or more times. The chain has TRBV7-2 and TRBJ2-5; D is perhaps TRBD2 (5 bases). This CDR3 comprises 15 residues. V lost 8 bases and J 1 base, leaving 17 bases between the germline ends. Looked up from germline, CDR1 is SGHTA and CDR2 is FQGNSA. CDR3 nucleotides: TGTGCCAGCCCCCGGCCCGGGGAGATCCAAGAGACCCAGTACTTC. Translation gives CASPRPGEIQETQYF.

This clonotype was detected many times. The chain recombines TRBV11-2 with TRBJ2-1, with 10 bases identical to TRBD1. CDR3 length: 16 residues. Germline-derived CDR1 and CDR2 are SGHAT and FQNNGV. Germline trimming cut 4 bases from V and 1 base from J; bases unmatched to any gene: 4. Here the CDR3 reads CASSYPGQGSYNEQFF. DNA for the CDR3: TGTGCCAGCAGCTACCCGGGACAGGGGTCCTACAATGAGCAGTTCTTC.

This clonotype was recorded a few times. The gene calls are TRBV20-1 and TRBJ1-1; no firm D call. Per germline, CDR1 DFQATT and CDR2 SNEGSKA (reference sequence). The V and J ends lost 5 bases and 1 base respectively, with 5 bases between them. There are 11 residues in the CDR3. CDR3 in amino acids: CSAPPNTEAFF. CDR3 DNA sequence: TGCAGTGCTCCCCCGAACACTGAAGCTTTCTTT.

This clonotype came up a few times. The chain joins TRBV2 to TRBJ2-1; D is unresolved. The ends were cut back, 6 bases at V and 8 bases at J, with 14 bases in the middle. CDR1 and CDR2 (germline): SNHLY, FYNNEI. There are 13 residues in the CDR3. For the CDR3, the DNA is TGTGCCAGCAGGTTTGTCGGTCCCTATGAGCAGTTCTTC. This gives the protein CASRFVGPYEQFF.

As regards this clonotype: A much larger clone is a single base away; this may be a read error. The chain couples TRBV7-9 to TRBJ2-2, with a possible D match to TRBD2 (6 bases). V dropped 8 bases and J dropped 0 bases, with 16 bases sitting between them. CDR1 is SEHNR and CDR2 is FQNEAQ in the germline V gene (reference sequence). The CDR3 is made up of 16 amino acids. The CDR3 nucleotides read TGTGCCAGCGGGGGACTCCCAGCGTCGAACACCGGGGAGCTGTTTTTT. This translates into CASGGLPASNTGELFF. Full variable domain (remainder filled in from reference TRBV7-9 and TRBJ2-2): DTGVSQNPRHKITKRGQNVTFRCDPISEHNRLYWYRQTLGQGPEFLTYFQNEAQLEKSRLLSDRFSAERPKGSFSTLEIQRTEQGDSAMYLCASGGLPASNTGELFFGEGSRLTVL.

V is TRBV7-6 and J is TRBJ1-1; 10 bases are shared with TRBD1. J lost 3 bases, V lost 4 bases, and 8 bases had no gene match. Germline V CDR1 and CDR2: SGHVS, FNYEAQ. The CDR3 is made up of 16 amino acids. CDR3 nucleotide sequence: TGTGCCAGCAGCTCTAACCGGGACAGGGGATACACTGAAGCTTTCTTT. The encoded protein is CASSSNRDRGYTEAFF.

The chain couples TRBV27 to TRBJ2-1, with 12 bases aligning to TRBD2. V lost 10 bases, J lost 9 bases, and 13 bases stayed unmatched. Germline lookup yields CDR1 MNHEY and CDR2 SMNVEV (reference sequence). CDR3 length: 15 residues. The CDR3 DNA reads TGTGCCAACAGACTCCTAGCGGGGGGGCCCGGTGAGCAGTTCTTC. Its translation is CANRLLAGGPGEQFF.